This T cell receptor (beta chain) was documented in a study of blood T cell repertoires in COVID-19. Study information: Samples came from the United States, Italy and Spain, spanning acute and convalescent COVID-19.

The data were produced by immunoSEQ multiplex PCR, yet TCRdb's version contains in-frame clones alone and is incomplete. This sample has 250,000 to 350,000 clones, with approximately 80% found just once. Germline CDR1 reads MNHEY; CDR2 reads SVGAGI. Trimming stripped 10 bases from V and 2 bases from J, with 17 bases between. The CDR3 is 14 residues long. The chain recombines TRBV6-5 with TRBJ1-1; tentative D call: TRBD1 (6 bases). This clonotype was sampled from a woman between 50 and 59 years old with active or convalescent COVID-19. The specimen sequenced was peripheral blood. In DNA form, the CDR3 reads TGTGCCACCTACCTCAGGGGAGTAAACACTGAAGCTTTCTTT. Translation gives CATYLRGVNTEAFF.